The clone carrying this TCR beta chain was picked up many times. What it binds is not known. This entry belongs to a study of Graves' ophthalmopathy and Graves' hyperthyroidism. Study conclusions and caveats: Blood shared most expanded thyroid clonotypes above 0.001 frequency. With approximately 88% sensitivity and around 80% specificity, a 13-signature model separated ophthalmopathy from stable hyperthyroidism.

Hyperthyroidism counted as stable given no ophthalmopathy within 18 months of follow-up. Serum thyroxine and TRAb, along with clinical symptoms, thyroid ultrasound and orbital computed tomography, were what diagnosis relied on. The CDR3 sequence is 14 residues long. Germline-derived CDR1 and CDR2 are MDHEN and SYDVKM. The V end was cut by 6 bases, the J end by 6 bases, with 18 bases between. RNA transcripts yielded amplified TCR beta CDR3 regions. RT-PCR in the first round used HTBI primers; a second-round multiplex PCR followed. TCRdb reprocessed the multiplex PCR reads via MiXCR and lists one record per CDR3 protein. The sample shows some 370,000 distinct CDR3 sequences, about 18% of them seen only once.

The sequence was collected from an adult woman with stable Graves' hyperthyroidism. The chain joins TRBV28 to TRBJ2-7; D is uncertain. The sequenced sample consisted of peripheral blood. CDR3 amino acids: CASRARMTLSEQYF. The CDR3 DNA sequence: TGTGCCAGCAGGGCTCGTATGACACTTTCCGAGCAGTACTTC.